This T cell receptor (beta chain) was observed in a study of blood T cell repertoires in COVID-19. Looking at the study overall: The samples span acute and convalescent COVID-19 from the United States, Italy and Spain.

Enrolled during active infection, Seattle patients were then followed longitudinally. CDR3 length equals 13 residues. Looked up from germline, CDR1 is MNHEY and CDR2 is SMNVEV (reference sequence). Trimming removed 7 bases from V and 2 bases from J; junction bases left unmatched: 3. This clone showed up just once. As originally analysed: Nucleated cell counts were estimated from reference gene primer amplification. Repertoires were generated with immunoSEQ multiplex PCR, while TCRdb's copy carries only in-frame clones and drops some. The V and J calls and the clone size are those of that table, but D and trimming were determined from the DNA. The table lists 250,000 to 350,000 clones, roughly 90% of them singletons.

The material sequenced was peripheral blood. The chain couples TRBV27 to TRBJ1-1; 8 bases align to TRBD1. The origin of this receptor is a woman aged 25 to 45 with COVID-19, enrolled during active disease. The CDR3 nucleotides read TGTGCCAGCAAACCAGGGGGCAACACTGAAGCTTTCTTT. Translating it yields CASKPGGNTEAFF.